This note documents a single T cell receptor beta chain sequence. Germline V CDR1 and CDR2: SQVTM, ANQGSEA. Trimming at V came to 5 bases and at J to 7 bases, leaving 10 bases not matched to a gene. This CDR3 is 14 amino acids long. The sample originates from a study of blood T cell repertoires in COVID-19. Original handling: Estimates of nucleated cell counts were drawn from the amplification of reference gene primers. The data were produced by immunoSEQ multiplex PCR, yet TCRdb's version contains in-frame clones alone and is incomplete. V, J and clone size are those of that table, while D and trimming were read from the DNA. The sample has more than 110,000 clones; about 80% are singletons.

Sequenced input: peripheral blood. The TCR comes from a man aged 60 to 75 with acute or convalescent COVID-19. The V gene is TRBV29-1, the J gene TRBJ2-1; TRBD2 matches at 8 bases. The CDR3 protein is CSVQRELTVNEQFF. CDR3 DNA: TGCAGCGTTCAGCGGGAGCTCACCGTAAATGAGCAGTTCTTC.